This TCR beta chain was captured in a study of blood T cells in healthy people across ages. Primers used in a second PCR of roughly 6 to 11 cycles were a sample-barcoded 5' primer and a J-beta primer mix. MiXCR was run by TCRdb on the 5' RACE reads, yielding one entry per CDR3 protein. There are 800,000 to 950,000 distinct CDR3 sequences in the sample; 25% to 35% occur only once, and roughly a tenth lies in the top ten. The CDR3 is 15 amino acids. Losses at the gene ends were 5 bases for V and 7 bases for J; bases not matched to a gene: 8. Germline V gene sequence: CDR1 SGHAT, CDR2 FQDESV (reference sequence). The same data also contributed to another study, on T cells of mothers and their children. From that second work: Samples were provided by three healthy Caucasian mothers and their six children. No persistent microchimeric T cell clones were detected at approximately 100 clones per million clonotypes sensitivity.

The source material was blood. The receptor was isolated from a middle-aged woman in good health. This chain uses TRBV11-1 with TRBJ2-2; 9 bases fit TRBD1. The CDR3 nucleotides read TGTGCCAGCAGCCAGGGACAGGGAGTTATCGGGGAGCTGTTTTTT. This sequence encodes CASSQGQGVIGELFF.